Listed here is a single TCR beta chain. Its specificity is not known. This record belongs to a study of graft-versus-host responses after intestinal transplantation. V lost 1 base to trimming and J lost 5 bases; unmatched junction nucleotides: 13. CDR1 is SGHNT and CDR2 is YYREEE in the germline V gene (reference sequence). The CDR3 is 18 amino acids. Profiled with immunoSEQ multiplex PCR; TCRdb holds only in-frame clones, not every one. The sample lists some 120,000 clones; around nine tenths were seen once. Findings and caveats of the study: GvH clone levels peaked in circulation, and this peak was associated with early post-transplant HvG declines. Marrow from the recipient contained GvH clones, some of which had appeared first in ileum or blood.

The clonotype comes from a human donor who received an intestinal transplant. Sequencing was performed on unstimulated CD4+ T cells sorted from spleen or lymph node cells, taken before intestinal transplant. The J gene is TRBJ2-5, the V gene TRBV5-4; the match to TRBD2 covers 11 bases. The CDR3 sequence is CASSLPILAGGVTETQYF. The CDR3 DNA follows: TGTGCCAGCAGCTTGCCGATCCTAGCGGGGGGAGTTACGGAGACCCAGTACTTC.